This T cell receptor (beta chain) is drawn from a study of T cells in Graves' hyperthyroidism and ophthalmopathy. RNA transcripts provided the source from which TCR beta CDR3 regions were amplified. RT-PCR in the first round (using the HTBI primer set) targeted the TCR CDR3. Using its own MiXCR run on the multiplex PCR reads, TCRdb lists one record per CDR3 protein. The table has about 840,000 distinct CDR3 sequences, 38% seen once. This clonotype showed up just a few times. Germline V gene lookup returns CDR1 LNHDA and CDR2 SQIVND (reference sequence). Deletions cut 7 bases from V and 1 base from J, with 22 bases between. The CDR3 is 17 residues long.

The specimen sequenced was blood. This chain connects TRBV19 to TRBJ1-1; D is unresolved. The TCR sequence derives from a man between 18 and 29 years old with Graves' hyperthyroidism. The CDR3 region has the DNA TGTGCCAGTAATCAAGTCCTGGGTAGGACGCCGAACACTGAAGCTTTCTTT. Translating gives CASNQVLGRTPNTEAFF.